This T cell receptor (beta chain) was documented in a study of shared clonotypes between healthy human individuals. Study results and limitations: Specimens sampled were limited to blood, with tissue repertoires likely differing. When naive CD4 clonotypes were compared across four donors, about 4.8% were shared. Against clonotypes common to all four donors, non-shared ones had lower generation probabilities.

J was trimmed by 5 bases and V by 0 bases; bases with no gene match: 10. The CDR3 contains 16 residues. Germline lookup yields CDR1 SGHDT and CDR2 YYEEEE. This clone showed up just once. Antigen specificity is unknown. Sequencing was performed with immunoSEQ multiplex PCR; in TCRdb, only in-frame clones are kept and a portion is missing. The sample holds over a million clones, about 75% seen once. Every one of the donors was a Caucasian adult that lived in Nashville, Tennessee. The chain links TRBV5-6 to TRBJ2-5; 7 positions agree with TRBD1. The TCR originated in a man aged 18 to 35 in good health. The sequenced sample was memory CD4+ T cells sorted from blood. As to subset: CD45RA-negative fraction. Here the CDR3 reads CASSLDVGQSDETQYF. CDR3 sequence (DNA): TGTGCCAGCAGCTTGGATGTGGGACAGTCGGACGAGACCCAGTACTTC. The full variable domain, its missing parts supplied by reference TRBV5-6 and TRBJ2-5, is DAGVTQSPTHLIKTRGQQVTLRCSPKSGHDTVSWYQQALGQGPQFIFQYYEEEERQRGNFPDRFSGHQFPNYSSELNVNALLLGDSALYLCASSLDVGQSDETQYFGPGTRLLVL.